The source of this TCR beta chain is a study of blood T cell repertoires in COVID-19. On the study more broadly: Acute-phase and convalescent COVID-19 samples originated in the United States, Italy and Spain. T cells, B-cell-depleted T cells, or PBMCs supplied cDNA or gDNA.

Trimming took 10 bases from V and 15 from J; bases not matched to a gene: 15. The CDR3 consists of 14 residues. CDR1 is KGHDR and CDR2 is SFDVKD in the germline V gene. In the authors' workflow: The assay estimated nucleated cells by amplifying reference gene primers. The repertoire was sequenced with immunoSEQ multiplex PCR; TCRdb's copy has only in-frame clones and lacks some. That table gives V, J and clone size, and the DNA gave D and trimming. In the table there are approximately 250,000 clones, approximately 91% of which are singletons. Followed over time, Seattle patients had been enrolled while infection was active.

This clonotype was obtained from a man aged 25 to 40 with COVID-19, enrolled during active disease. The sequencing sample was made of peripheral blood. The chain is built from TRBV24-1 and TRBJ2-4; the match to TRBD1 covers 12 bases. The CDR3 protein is CATSRGQGANSPYF. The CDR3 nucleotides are TGTGCCACTAGTAGGGGACAGGGGGCTAATAGCCCGTACTTC.